A single sample gave rise to the 2 T cell receptor beta chains below, sequenced in a study of blood T cell repertoires in COVID-19. Measured with immunoSEQ multiplex PCR; TCRdb has only the in-frame clones, and not every one. The sample lists about 98,000 clones; 70% to 80% were seen once. Sequences were obtained from peripheral blood. The receptors stem from a man in his 70s with acute or convalescent COVID-19.

The chain couples TRBV3-1 (or the pseudogene TRBV3-2) to TRBJ1-4; maybe TRBD1 (5 bases). V gave up 3 bases and J gave up 1 base, with 12 bases separating them. Per the germline V gene, CDR1 is LGHDT and CDR2 is YNNKEL (reference sequence). The CDR3 loop spans 16 amino acids. The CDR3 DNA sequence: TGTGCCAGCAGCCATCGGGGGGGAGTAACTAATGAAAAACTGTTTTTT. Translation gives CASSHRGGVTNEKLFF.

The rearrangement joins TRBV4-2 to TRBJ2-7, with 7 bases aligning to TRBD2. The CDR3 is 15 residues long. Germline V CDR1 and CDR2: LGHNA, YNFKEQ. The junction had 9 bases not matched to a gene; V was cut back by 0 bases and J by 7 bases. DNA of the CDR3: TGTGCCAGCAGCCAAGAGGGTCTCCGGCGGGGGGAGCAGTACTTC. Residues: CASSQEGLRRGEQYF.